The following is a TCR beta chain sequence with its context. Profiling relied on immunoSEQ multiplex PCR, and the TCRdb table lists in-frame clones only, not all of them. The sample shows 150,000 to 200,000 clones, 88% of them seen only once. The record originates from a study of T cell responses to AZD1222 COVID-19 vaccine. The V end lost 5 bases, the J end lost 6 bases, and 17 bases lay between the germline ends. Looked up from germline, CDR1 is SGHVS and CDR2 is FQNEAQ. The CDR3 sequence is 14 residues long. The clonotype comes from an adult who received the AZD1222 COVID-19 vaccine. V is TRBV7-8 and J is TRBJ2-7; D tentatively fits TRBD1 or TRBD2 (6 bases each). Sequences were derived from peripheral blood, sampled 28 days after the second AZD1222 dose. The CDR3: CASSPLIGGGEQYF. Here the CDR3 DNA reads TGTGCCAGCAGCCCCCTGATCGGAGGGGGCGAGCAGTACTTC.